This T cell receptor beta chain was captured in a study of cytomegalovirus exposure and HLA in healthy donors. The PCR contained 60 Vbeta and 13 Jbeta primers. Generated by immunoSEQ multiplex PCR, the TCRdb table keeps only in-frame clones and is missing some. The sample holds approximately 88,000 clones, around 77% seen once. CDR3 size: 14 residues. Germline CDR1 LNHDA, CDR2 SQIVND (reference sequence). Trimming removed 1 base at V and 1 base at J, with 7 bases between. The source material was PBMCs. The clonotype was recovered from a man in his thirties or forties in good health and CMV-seronegative. The V call is TRBV19, the J call TRBJ1-1; weak D call: TRBD1 (5 bases). The CDR3 nucleotides are TGTGCCAGTAGTATAGCCGGACAGAACACTGAAGCTTTCTTT. As protein: CASSIAGQNTEAFF.